This TCR beta chain stems from a study of early T cells in non-severe SARS-CoV-2 infection. This clonotype showed up many times. The antigen is not known. Trimming pared 0 bases from V and 6 bases from J, leaving 12 bases between. The CDR3 runs to 16 residues. Germline-derived CDR1 and CDR2 are MGHRA and YSYEKL. The TCR library protocol attached unique molecular identifiers to the individual cDNA molecules. TCRdb itself ran the 5' RACE reads through MiXCR, one entry per CDR3 protein. Among tens of thousands of distinct CDR3 sequences listed, roughly 15% were seen once. Study-wide findings and caveats: In VDJdb matching, anti-spike CD8 responses were favored while private and CD4 specificities went missing.

Here the sequenced sample was whole blood, taken at baseline. This receptor was obtained from an adult who was a healthcare worker with PCR-confirmed SARS-CoV-2 infection or an uninfected control (not recorded which). The V and J genes are TRBV4-1 and TRBJ1-6; D remains unclear. The CDR3 coding sequence is TGCGCCAGCAGCCAAGAAGGTGAGGCGACTAATTCACCCCTCCACTTT. Its protein product is CASSQEGEATNSPLHF.